One and the same sample provided the 21 T cell receptor beta chains below, sequenced in a study of blood T cell repertoires in COVID-19. Sequenced by immunoSEQ multiplex PCR; TCRdb stores in-frame clones only, minus some. The sample shows over 150,000 clones, approximately 79% of them seen only once. The source material was peripheral blood. The receptors here all came from a woman in her 70s with acute or convalescent COVID-19.

This clone has just a few counts. The CDR3 is CASSQGWGGRETQYF. DNA for the CDR3: TGTGCCAGCAGCCAAGGATGGGGGGGCCGTGAGACCCAGTACTTC. The chain recombines TRBV14 with TRBJ2-5, with TRBD2 as a possible D gene (7 bases). Trimming cost V 1 base and J 5 bases, with 14 bases left between them. From germline, CDR1 is SGHDN and CDR2 FVKESK. The CDR3 runs 15 residues.

The rearrangement uses TRBV11-2 and TRBJ1-6, with D possibly being TRBD1 (6 bases). CDR3 length: 20 amino acids. The V and J ends lost 0 bases and 0 bases respectively, with 18 bases between them. Germline CDR1 reads SGHAT; CDR2 reads FQNNGV. In nucleotides, the CDR3 is TGTGCCAGCAGCTTAGAAACTCGGGACACTCTAAGCTCCTATAATTCACCCCTCCACTTT. This gives the protein CASSLETRDTLSSYNSPLHF.

This chain connects TRBV5-1 to TRBJ2-7, with D perhaps TRBD2 (5 bases). The CDR3 runs 13 residues. Germline CDR1 is SGHRS and CDR2 is YFSETQ. Trimming shortened V by 2 bases and J by 3 bases, and 9 bases separated the two germline ends. The CDR3 spells CASSFDGNYEQYF. For the CDR3, the DNA is TGCGCCAGCAGCTTTGACGGGAACTACGAGCAGTACTTC.

The J gene is TRBJ2-7, the V gene TRBV19; possible D gene TRBD1, 6 bases. Per germline, CDR1 LNHDA and CDR2 SQIVND (reference sequence). The CDR3 is made up of 14 amino acids. V dropped 7 bases and J dropped 6 bases, with 19 bases sitting between them. In DNA form, the CDR3 reads TGTGCCAGTATGCTAGGACCGGGACAATCCGAGCAGTACTTC. Encoded protein: CASMLGPGQSEQYF.

This clone was seen a handful of times. The chain joins TRBV7-2 to TRBJ2-2; D ambiguous. Germline CDR1 SGHTA, CDR2 FQGNSA. Trimming left V 5 bases short and J 5 bases short, with 12 bases between. CDR3 length: 14 amino acids. This CDR3 is CASSNDLVTGELFF. The DNA of the CDR3 is TGTGCCAGCAGCAACGACTTAGTTACCGGGGAGCTGTTTTTT.

CDR3 DNA sequence: TGTGCCAGTAGTGGGACAGGGGTCTACAATGAGCAGTTCTTC. As protein: CASSGTGVYNEQFF. The chain carries TRBV19 and TRBJ2-1; TRBD1 matches 10 bases. With V trimmed by 5 bases and J by 3 bases, 1 base remained unmatched. The CDR3 is 14 residues long. Per germline, CDR1 LNHDA and CDR2 SQIVND (reference sequence).

The gene calls are TRBV4-1 and TRBJ2-1; 14 bases map to TRBD2. V shed 3 bases and J 5 bases; nucleotides not matched to a gene: 6. Germline V gene data show CDR1 as MGHRA and CDR2 as YSYEKL. The CDR3 runs 17 residues. For the CDR3, the DNA is TGCGCCAGCAGCCACCAAGGACTAGCGGGAGGCAACAATGAGCAGTTCTTC. This codes for CASSHQGLAGGNNEQFF.

The chain employs TRBV5-6 and TRBJ2-1, with D maybe TRBD1 (7 bases). The ends were cut back, 2 bases at V and 7 bases at J, with 13 bases in the middle. The V gene's germline CDR1 is SGHDT and CDR2 YYEEEE. The CDR3 length is 14 residues. CDR3 sequence (DNA): TGTGCCAGCAGCTTTAACAGGGGAGGTAATGAGCAGTTCTTC. Translating gives CASSFNRGGNEQFF.

This chain connects TRBV2 to TRBJ2-1; D perhaps matches TRBD1 (5 bases). Trimming stripped 3 bases from V and 4 bases from J, with 10 bases between. CDR3 length: 14 amino acids. Germline lookup yields CDR1 SNHLY and CDR2 FYNNEI. CDR3 in amino acids: CASSDSTVYNEQFF. CDR3 nucleotide sequence: TGTGCCAGCAGTGACTCGACAGTTTACAATGAGCAGTTCTTC.

The J gene is TRBJ2-5, the V gene TRBV4-2; D perhaps matches TRBD1 (6 bases). V was shortened by 2 bases and J by 1 base, with 11 bases between the two germline ends. This CDR3 is built from 15 residues. Per the germline V gene, CDR1 is LGHNA and CDR2 is YNFKEQ. CDR3 sequence reads: CASSQLDSSQETQYF. The CDR3 region has the DNA TGTGCCAGCAGCCAACTGGACAGCTCCCAAGAGACCCAGTACTTC.

CDR3 protein: CASSEGVNPNQPQHF. The CDR3 DNA reads as TGTGCCAGCAGTGAAGGCGTCAACCCCAATCAGCCCCAGCATTTT. The chain carries TRBV6-1 and TRBJ1-5; no clear D gene. Trimming shortened V by 1 base and J by 3 bases, and 10 bases separated the two germline ends. This CDR3 has 15 residues. Germline CDR1 reads MNHNS; CDR2 reads SASEGT.

This chain uses TRBV6-6 with TRBJ2-7, with D possibly TRBD2 on 6 matching bases. V dropped 5 bases and J dropped 7 bases, with 18 bases sitting between them. This CDR3 is 14 amino acids long. The germline CDR1 and CDR2 sequences are MNHNY and SVGAGI (reference sequence). This CDR3 is CASSPQQGGREQYF. CDR3 DNA: TGTGCCAGCAGTCCCCAGCAAGGTGGGAGGGAGCAGTACTTC.

The chain is built from TRBV2 and TRBJ1-6; possible D gene TRBD1, 5 bases. V gave up 3 bases and J gave up 9 bases, with 9 bases separating them. This CDR3 contains 13 residues. CDR1 SNHLY and CDR2 FYNNEI come from the germline V gene. The CDR3: CASSDRERSPLHF. CDR3 in DNA: TGTGCCAGCAGTGACAGGGAACGTTCACCCCTCCACTTT.

This sequence joins TRBV24-1 and TRBJ1-5; D not resolved. The CDR3 covers 12 residues. The germline gives CDR1 KGHDR, CDR2 SFDVKD. The V and J ends lost 8 bases and 5 bases respectively, with 9 bases between them. This CDR3 reads CATKQSDQPQHF. Written as DNA, the CDR3 is TGTGCCACCAAACAGTCAGATCAGCCCCAGCATTTT.

On this clone itself: A read error may account for a junction end that differs from germline. The J gene is TRBJ2-5, the V gene TRBV3-1 (or the pseudogene TRBV3-2), with 8 bases identical to TRBD1. The CDR3 consists of 13 residues. Germline V gene sequence: CDR1 LGHDT, CDR2 YNNKEL (reference sequence). CDR3 in amino acids: CASSHRDRSPPHF. The CDR3 DNA sequence: TGTGCCAGCAGCCACAGGGACAGGTCCCCCCCGCACTTC.

The CDR3 DNA reads TGTGCCAGCAGCTTCCCAGCGGGAGGAACGGATACGCAGTATTTT. Protein: CASSFPAGGTDTQYF. The genes are TRBV7-2 and TRBJ2-3; 9 nucleotides match TRBD2. This CDR3 has 15 amino acids. CDR1 and CDR2 from the germline V gene are SGHTA and FQGNSA. J gave up 6 bases and V 3 bases, and 7 bases lay outside the gene matches.

This chain connects TRBV12-3 or TRBV12-4 to TRBJ2-1; perhaps TRBD2 as D (5 bases). V lost 2 bases and J lost 9, with 11 bases in between. This CDR3 is 13 amino acids long. CDR3 coding DNA: TGTGCCAGCAGTTTATATCGGGATGTTGAGCAGTTCTTC. It yields the protein CASSLYRDVEQFF.

The chain joins TRBV25-1 to TRBJ1-4; D is ambiguous. The CDR3 is 15 residues long. Germline V gene lookup returns CDR1 MGHDK and CDR2 SYGVNS. V was clipped by 5 bases and J by 0 bases, with 10 bases between them. For the CDR3, the DNA is TGTGCCAGCAGTACTCTATCCTCAACTAATGAAAAACTGTTTTTT. This translates into CASSTLSSTNEKLFF.

A note on this clone: An end of the junction does not agree with germline; a read error may underlie this. This CDR3 reads CASSLTGGNQPQHF. In DNA form, the CDR3 reads TGCGCCAGCAGTCTGACAGGGGGCAACCAGCCCCAGCATTTT. The chain employs TRBV10-2 and TRBJ1-5; 10 positions match TRBD1. The CDR3 extends over 14 amino acids. Germline CDR1 and CDR2: WSHSY and SAAADI.

This clone occurred a few times. The V gene is TRBV28, the J gene TRBJ2-7, with 10 positions matching TRBD1. The CDR3 is made up of 16 amino acids. J was trimmed by 2 bases and V by 4 bases; bases with no gene match: 8. Germline V gene data show CDR1 as MDHEN and CDR2 as SYDVKM. CDR3 residues: CASSSSGTGAAYEQYF. In DNA form, the CDR3 reads TGTGCCAGCAGTTCCTCCGGGACAGGGGCAGCCTACGAGCAGTACTTC.

This clone appeared a few times. The CDR3 reads CASSLGLAASSYNEQFF. CDR3 nucleotide sequence: TGCGCCAGCAGCTTGGGTCTAGCGGCTAGCTCCTACAATGAGCAGTTCTTC. The genes are TRBV5-1 and TRBJ2-1; the match to TRBD2 covers 7 bases. The J segment lost 0 bases and the V segment lost 0 bases, leaving 6 bases of the junction unmatched. The germline V gene has CDR1 SGHRS and CDR2 YFSETQ. The CDR3 sequence is 17 residues long. The full variable domain, with the rest looked up from reference TRBV5-1 and TRBJ2-1, is KAGVTQTPRYLIKTRGQQVTLSCSPISGHRSVSWYQQTPGQGLQFLFEYFSETQRNKGNFPGRFSGRQFSNSRSEMNVSTLELGDSALYLCASSLGLAASSYNEQFFGPGTRLTVL.